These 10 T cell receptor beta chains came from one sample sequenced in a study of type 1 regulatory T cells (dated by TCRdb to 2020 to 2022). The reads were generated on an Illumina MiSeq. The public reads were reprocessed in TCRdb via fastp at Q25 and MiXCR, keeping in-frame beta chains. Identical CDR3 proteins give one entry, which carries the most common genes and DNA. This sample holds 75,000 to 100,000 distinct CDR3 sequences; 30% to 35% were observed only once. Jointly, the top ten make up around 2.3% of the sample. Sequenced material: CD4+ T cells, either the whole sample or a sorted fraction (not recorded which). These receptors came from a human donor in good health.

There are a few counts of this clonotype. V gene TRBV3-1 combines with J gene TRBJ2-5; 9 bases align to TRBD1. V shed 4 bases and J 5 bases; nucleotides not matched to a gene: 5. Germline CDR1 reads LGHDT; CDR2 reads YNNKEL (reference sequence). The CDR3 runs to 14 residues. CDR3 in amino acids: CASSLTGGWETQYF. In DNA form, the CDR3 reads TGTGCCAGCAGCCTTACAGGGGGCTGGGAGACCCAGTACTTC.

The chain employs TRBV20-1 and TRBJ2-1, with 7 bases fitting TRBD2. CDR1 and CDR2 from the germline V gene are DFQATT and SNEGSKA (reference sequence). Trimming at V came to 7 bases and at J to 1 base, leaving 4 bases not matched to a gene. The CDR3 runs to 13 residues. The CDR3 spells CSVTGGSYNEQFF. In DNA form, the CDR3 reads TGCAGTGTAACGGGGGGATCCTACAATGAGCAGTTCTTC.

The CDR3 loop is CASTPSEQYF. The CDR3 DNA reads as TGTGCCAGCACCCCATCCGAGCAGTACTTC. The rearrangement links TRBV2 to TRBJ2-7; D call uncertain. Germline V gene sequence: CDR1 SNHLY, CDR2 FYNNEI. V was trimmed by 7 bases and J by 6 bases, leaving 7 bases between them. The CDR3 is 10 residues long.

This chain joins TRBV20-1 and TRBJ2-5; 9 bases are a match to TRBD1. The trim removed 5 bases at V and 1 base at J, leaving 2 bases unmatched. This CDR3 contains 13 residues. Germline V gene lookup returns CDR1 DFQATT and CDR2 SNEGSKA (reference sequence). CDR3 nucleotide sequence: TGCAGTGCTTCGACAGGGGGCCAAGAGACCCAGTACTTC. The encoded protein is CSASTGGQETQYF.

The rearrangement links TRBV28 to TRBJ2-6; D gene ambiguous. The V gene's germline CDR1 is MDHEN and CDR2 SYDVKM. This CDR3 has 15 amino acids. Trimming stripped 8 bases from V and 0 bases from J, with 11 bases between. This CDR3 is CASLDRASGANVLTF. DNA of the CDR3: TGTGCCAGCCTCGACCGGGCCTCTGGGGCCAACGTCCTGACTTTC.

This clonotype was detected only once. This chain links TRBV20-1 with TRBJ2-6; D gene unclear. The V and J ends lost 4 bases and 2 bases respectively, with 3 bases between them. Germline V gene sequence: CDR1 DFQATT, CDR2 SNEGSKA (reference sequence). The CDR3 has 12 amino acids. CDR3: CSAIPGANVLTF. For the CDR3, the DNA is TGCAGTGCTATTCCTGGGGCCAACGTCCTGACTTTC.

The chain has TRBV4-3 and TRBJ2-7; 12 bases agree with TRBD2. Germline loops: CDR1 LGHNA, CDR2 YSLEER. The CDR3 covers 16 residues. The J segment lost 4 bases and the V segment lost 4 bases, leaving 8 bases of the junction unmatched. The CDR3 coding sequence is TGCGCCAGCAGCCCCAAGACTAGCGGGAGTCATTACGAGCAGTACTTC. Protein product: CASSPKTSGSHYEQYF.

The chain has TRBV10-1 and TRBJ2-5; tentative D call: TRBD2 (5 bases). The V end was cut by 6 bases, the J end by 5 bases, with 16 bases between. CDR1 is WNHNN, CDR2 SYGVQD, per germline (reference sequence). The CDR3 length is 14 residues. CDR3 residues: CASSSQAGRETQYF. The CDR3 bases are TGCGCCAGCAGCTCCCAGGCGGGCCGGGAGACCCAGTACTTC.

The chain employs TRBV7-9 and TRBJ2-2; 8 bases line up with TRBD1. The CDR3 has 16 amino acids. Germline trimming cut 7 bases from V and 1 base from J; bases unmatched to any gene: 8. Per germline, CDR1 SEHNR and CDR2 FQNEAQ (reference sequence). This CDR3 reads CASNIPGTGNTGELFF. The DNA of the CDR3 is TGTGCCAGCAACATCCCCGGGACAGGGAACACCGGGGAGCTGTTTTTT.

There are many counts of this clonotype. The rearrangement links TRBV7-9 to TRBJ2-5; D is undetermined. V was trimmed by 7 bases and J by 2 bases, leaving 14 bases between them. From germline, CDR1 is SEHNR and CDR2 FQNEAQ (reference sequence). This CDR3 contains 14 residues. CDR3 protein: CASTNGYRQETQYF. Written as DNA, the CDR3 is TGTGCCAGCACCAATGGGTACAGACAAGAGACCCAGTACTTC.